The 25 T cell receptor beta chains presented below share a single source sample, sequenced in a study of CD8+ T cells in alopecia areata. RNA extraction and reverse transcription yielded cDNA as sequencing template. Clones were sequenced by immunoSEQ multiplex PCR, and TCRdb holds only the in-frame ones, with some missing. Of 150,000 or so clones in the sample, over 70% are singletons; the top ten hold about 15%. Specimen: CD8+ T cells sorted from blood, collected at week 0. The source is a human donor with alopecia areata.

V and J are TRBV27 and TRBJ1-5; the match to TRBD1 covers 7 bases. J gave up 3 bases and V 6 bases, and 5 bases lay outside the gene matches. CDR1 and CDR2 (germline): MNHEY, SMNVEV (reference sequence). This CDR3 is built from 14 residues. CDR3 sequence: CASRFGTDNQPQHF. The CDR3 nucleotides read TGTGCCAGCAGGTTTGGGACAGACAATCAGCCCCAGCATTTT.

The V gene is TRBV2, the J gene TRBJ2-1; 7 nucleotides match TRBD2. The length of the CDR3 is 17 residues. Germline V gives CDR1 SNHLY, CDR2 FYNNEI. Germline trimming cut 0 bases from V and 4 bases from J; bases unmatched to any gene: 9. CDR3 in DNA: TGTGCCAGCAGTGAAGCCGTTGGAACCGGGGGGTACAATGAGCAGTTCTTC. Protein: CASSEAVGTGGYNEQFF.

The V and J genes are TRBV15 and TRBJ1-1; D is undetermined. The CDR3 contains 15 residues. V lost 0 bases, J lost 2 bases, and 10 bases lay in between. CDR1 is LNHNV and CDR2 is YYDKDF in the germline V gene (reference sequence). CDR3 sequence: CATSRDLDANTEAFF. CDR3 DNA: TGTGCCACCAGCAGAGACTTGGACGCAAACACTGAAGCTTTCTTT.

This chain connects TRBV4-1 to TRBJ2-7, with TRBD2 matching over 12 bases. Germline V gene data show CDR1 as MGHRA and CDR2 as YSYEKL. The V and J ends lost 4 bases and 2 bases, in that order; junction bases with no gene match: 9. There are 17 residues in the CDR3. The CDR3 DNA follows: TGCGCCAGCAGCCCCGGACTAGCGGGGAGTAAAACCTACGAGCAGTACTTC. As protein: CASSPGLAGSKTYEQYF.

V usage is TRBV5-1 and J usage is TRBJ1-1; no clear D gene. Germline loops: CDR1 SGHRS, CDR2 YFSETQ. The germline V and J ends were trimmed by 1 base and 3 bases, with 10 bases remaining between them. This CDR3 is 14 amino acids long. The chain's CDR3 is CASSLRDGDTEAFF. CDR3 nucleotides: TGCGCCAGCAGCTTGCGGGATGGGGACACTGAAGCTTTCTTT.

V gene TRBV6-5 combines with J gene TRBJ2-5; TRBD1 is a possible D gene (7 bases). V lost 0 bases, J lost 5 bases, and 13 bases lay in between. The CDR3 contains 15 residues. CDR1 and CDR2 (germline): MNHEY, SVGAGI. The CDR3 spells CASSYSEGAQETQYF. In nucleotides, the CDR3 is TGTGCCAGCAGTTACTCGGAGGGGGCTCAGGAGACCCAGTACTTC.

The chain uses TRBV2 and TRBJ2-7; 11 bases are shared with TRBD1. The V gene end was trimmed by 3 bases and the J gene end by 2 bases; junction bases not matched to a gene: 3. CDR1 and CDR2 from the germline V gene are SNHLY and FYNNEI. CDR3 size: 15 residues. CDR3 coding DNA: TGTGCCAGCAGTGAGGGACAGGGGGTTACCTACGAGCAGTACTTC. It specifies CASSEGQGVTYEQYF.

The chain is built from TRBV18 and TRBJ2-1, with TRBD2 matching over 11 bases. Germline V gene lookup returns CDR1 KGHSH and CDR2 LQKENI. V lost 5 bases and J lost 4; bases outside the gene matches: 10. The length of the CDR3 is 17 residues. CDR3 in amino acids: CASSDRKRLAGYNEQFF. The CDR3 DNA reads TGTGCCAGCTCAGACAGAAAAAGACTAGCGGGGTACAATGAGCAGTTCTTC. The full variable domain, completed using reference TRBV18 and TRBJ2-1, is NAGVMQNPRHLVRRRGQEARLRCSPMKGHSHVYWYRQLPEEGLKFMVYLQKENIIDESGMPKERFSAEFPKEGPSILRIQQVVRGDSAAYFCASSDRKRLAGYNEQFFGPGTRLTVL.

The chain combines TRBV5-5 with TRBJ1-5, with D hard to call. Per germline, CDR1 SGHKS and CDR2 YYEKEE (reference sequence). The CDR3 runs to 15 residues. The V gene lost 4 bases and the J gene lost 0 bases, with 11 bases spanning the gap. The CDR3 DNA is TGTGCCAGCAGCATCGGCGACCATAGCAATCAGCCCCAGCATTTT. Protein sequence: CASSIGDHSNQPQHF.

The chain joins TRBV7-8 to TRBJ2-1, with TRBD2 identical over 12 bases. Germline V lookup: CDR1 SGHVS, CDR2 FQNEAQ. Losses at the gene ends were 5 bases for V and 5 bases for J; bases not matched to a gene: 4. This CDR3 comprises 15 residues. CDR3 loop: CASSLTSGRNNEQFF. CDR3 nucleotide sequence: TGTGCCAGCAGCCTGACTAGCGGGAGAAACAATGAGCAGTTCTTC. The whole variable domain, filled in from reference TRBV7-8 and TRBJ2-1, reads GAGVSQSPRYKVAKRGQDVALRCDPISGHVSLFWYQQALGQGPEFLTYFQNEAQLDKSGLPSDRFFAERPEGSVSTLKIQRTQQEDSAVYLCASSLTSGRNNEQFFGPGTRLTVL.

V is TRBV29-1 and J is TRBJ2-2; D may be TRBD1 (6 bases). CDR3 length equals 12 residues. The germline V gene has CDR1 SQVTM and CDR2 ANQGSEA. Trimming took 5 bases from V and 10 from J, leaving 14 bases between them. The chain's CDR3 is CSVRTDTAELFF. CDR3 DNA: TGCAGCGTTAGGACAGACACGGCGGAGCTGTTTTTT.

As for this clone: Other DNA sequences within the sample encode an identical CDR3. V is TRBV27 and J is TRBJ2-3; D gene ambiguous. The V end was cut by 3 bases, the J end by 0 bases, with 7 bases between. Germline V lookup: CDR1 MNHEY, CDR2 SMNVEV (reference sequence). The CDR3 extends over 14 amino acids. DNA of the CDR3: TGTGCCAGCAGTTTGGGTGGTAGCACAGATACGCAGTATTTT. Translating gives CASSLGGSTDTQYF.

This clone was counted once. The chain has TRBV12-2 and TRBJ2-1; the table gives TRBD2 as D, unverified against the DNA. TRBV12-2 is a pseudogene locus. This CDR3 is 13 amino acids long. CDR3 amino acids: CASVPVSGRGQFF. Here the CDR3 DNA reads TGTGCAAGTGTCCCGGTTAGCGGGAGAGGGCAGTTCTTC.

The chain recombines TRBV5-1 with TRBJ2-2; tentatively, D is TRBD1 or TRBD2 (6 bases each). The V gene lost 0 bases and the J gene lost 1 base, with 16 bases spanning the gap. This CDR3 contains 18 residues. The germline V gene encodes CDR1 SGHRS and CDR2 YFSETQ. The chain's CDR3 is CASSLEAGEVGNTGELFF. CDR3 DNA: TGCGCCAGCAGCTTGGAGGCAGGGGAGGTCGGGAACACCGGGGAGCTGTTTTTT.

The rearrangement links TRBV7-9 to TRBJ1-5; possible D gene TRBD1, 6 bases. Trimming took off 3 bases at V and 4 bases at J, with 7 bases between the two ends. CDR1 is SEHNR and CDR2 is FQNEAQ in the germline V gene (reference sequence). This CDR3 contains 13 residues. For the CDR3, the DNA is TGTGCCAGCAGCTTCCAGGGGAATCAGCCCCAGCATTTT. This encodes CASSFQGNQPQHF.

The V gene is TRBV7-6, the J gene TRBJ2-5; possibly TRBD2 for D (7 bases). The CDR3 runs 16 residues. Germline lookup yields CDR1 SGHVS and CDR2 FNYEAQ. V was pared by 2 bases and J by 5 bases, with 18 bases between. The CDR3 spells CASSLRGSGASETQYF. CDR3 bases: TGTGCCAGCAGCTTAAGGGGGAGCGGGGCTAGCGAGACCCAGTACTTC.

The chain employs TRBV11-2 and TRBJ2-3, with 11 nucleotides matching TRBD1. Germline values: CDR1 SGHAT, CDR2 FQNNGV. Trimming at V came to 1 base and at J to 4 bases, leaving 4 bases not matched to a gene. The CDR3 length is 16 residues. CDR3 sequence: CASSLGRGQGADTQYF. As DNA, the CDR3 is TGTGCCAGCAGCTTAGGGAGGGGACAGGGGGCAGATACGCAGTATTTT. Complete variable domain (other parts from reference TRBV11-2 and TRBJ2-3): EAGVAQSPRYKIIEKRQSVAFWCNPISGHATLYWYQQILGQGPKLLIQFQNNGVVDDSQLPKDRFSAERLKGVDSTLKIQPAKLEDSAVYLCASSLGRGQGADTQYFGPGTRLTVL.

The chain links TRBV27 to TRBJ2-7, with 7 bases matching TRBD1. Trimming cost V 3 bases and J 4 bases; bases outside gene matches: 9. Germline CDR1 reads MNHEY; CDR2 reads SMNVEV (reference sequence). CDR3 size: 15 residues. This CDR3 is CASSFQADRTYEQYF. CDR3 DNA sequence: TGTGCCAGCAGTTTCCAGGCGGACAGGACGTACGAGCAGTACTTC.

This clone was picked up one time. The chain is built from TRBV4-1 and TRBJ2-7, with 9 positions matching TRBD2. The CDR3 extends over 13 amino acids. The germline gives CDR1 MGHRA, CDR2 YSYEKL. V shed 4 bases and J 5 bases; nucleotides not matched to a gene: 3. The DNA of the CDR3 is TGCGCCAGCAGCCTTAGCGGGGGCAACGAGCAGTACTTC. Protein: CASSLSGGNEQYF.

The chain couples TRBV19 to TRBJ2-3, with D unresolved. Deletions cut 10 bases from V and 3 bases from J, with 8 bases between. The CDR3 has 11 amino acids. CDR1 and CDR2 from the germline V gene are LNHDA and SQIVND (reference sequence). The CDR3 region is CATAITDTQYF. In DNA form, the CDR3 reads TGTGCCACCGCGATTACAGATACGCAGTATTTT.

The chain joins TRBV27 to TRBJ2-2, with 7 bases identical to TRBD1. V was pared by 6 bases and J by 5 bases, with 12 bases of the junction left unmatched. This CDR3 is 16 amino acids long. Germline lookup yields CDR1 MNHEY and CDR2 SMNVEV (reference sequence). The CDR3 DNA is TGTGCCAGCAGGCCGGGGACAGTAACCCTTACCGGGGAGCTGTTTTTT. Residues: CASRPGTVTLTGELFF.

The rearrangement links TRBV30 to TRBJ2-2; D call uncertain. The V end lost 2 bases, the J end lost 6 bases, and 10 bases lay between the germline ends. Per the germline V gene, CDR1 is GTSNPN and CDR2 is SVGIG (reference sequence). This CDR3 region has 13 residues. The CDR3 sequence is CAWSSSGPGELFF. CDR3 sequence (DNA): TGTGCCTGGAGTTCTTCAGGTCCCGGGGAGCTGTTTTTT.

The chain combines TRBV5-4 with TRBJ2-1; weak D call: TRBD1 (6 bases). The V end was cut by 2 bases, the J end by 10 bases, with 16 bases between. The germline V gene encodes CDR1 SGHNT and CDR2 YYREEE (reference sequence). The CDR3 loop spans 14 amino acids. The CDR3 sequence: CASSFQQGSWEQFF. CDR3 nucleotides: TGTGCCAGCAGCTTCCAACAGGGTTCGTGGGAGCAGTTCTTC.

The rearrangement joins TRBV29-1 to TRBJ2-7; maybe TRBD2 (6 bases). The CDR3 spans 11 residues. Germline V gene lookup returns CDR1 SQVTM and CDR2 ANQGSEA. Trimming shortened V by 7 bases and J by 4 bases, and 11 bases separated the two germline ends. This CDR3 reads CSARGPYEQYF. For the CDR3, the DNA is TGCAGCGCGCGGGGCCCATACGAGCAGTACTTC.

V and J are TRBV5-1 and TRBJ2-1; a possible D gene is TRBD1 (5 bases). Germline values: CDR1 SGHRS, CDR2 YFSETQ. The CDR3 has 14 residues. V was shortened by 2 bases and J by 6 bases, with 12 bases between the two germline ends. The CDR3 bases are TGCGCCAGCAGCTTCACAGGAATCCCCAATGAGCAGTTCTTC. It yields the protein CASSFTGIPNEQFF.